Presented here are 6 T cell receptor beta chains from one specimen sequenced in a study of OX40 agonist ivuxolimab in advanced cancers. Repertoires were generated with immunoSEQ multiplex PCR, while TCRdb's copy carries only in-frame clones and drops some. The table has 72,000 or so clones, around 88% seen once; the top ten hold under 1%. The starting material was CD4+ or CD8+ T cells sorted from blood, obtained in a trial of the OX40 agonist ivuxolimab. Every receptor here comes from an adult with an advanced solid tumor such as melanoma, head and neck, liver or kidney cancer.

As to this clone: This CDR3 is also generated by other DNA sequences in the sample. CDR3 protein: CASSYTGAGSPLHF. For the CDR3, the DNA is TGTGCCAGCAGCTACACAGGGGCAGGGTCACCCCTCCACTTT. V is TRBV16 and J is TRBJ1-6; 7 bases are a match to TRBD1. Unmatched junction bases numbered 8, after V lost 5 bases and J lost 10 bases. Per germline, CDR1 KGHSY and CDR2 FQNENV. The CDR3 is made up of 14 amino acids.

The chain has TRBV18 and TRBJ1-4; D remains ambiguous. CDR1 is KGHSH, CDR2 LQKENI, per germline. Deletions cut 1 base from V and 6 bases from J, with 12 bases between. The CDR3 has 15 residues. The DNA of the CDR3 is TGTGCCAGCTCACCACTGGGTGACCTTGATGAAAAACTGTTTTTT. It is translated as CASSPLGDLDEKLFF.

The genes are TRBV28 and TRBJ2-1; 8 nucleotides agree with TRBD2. Germline CDR1 reads MDHEN; CDR2 reads SYDVKM. Unmatched junction bases numbered 10, after V lost 2 bases and J lost 7 bases. This CDR3 is built from 16 residues. For the CDR3, the DNA is TGTGCCAGCAGTTTAATAAGGGCGGGAGGAGATAATGAGCAGTTCTTC. Translated, it gives CASSLIRAGGDNEQFF. Using reference TRBV28 and TRBJ2-1 for the parts outside the CDR3, the full variable domain is DVKVTQSSRYLVKRTGEKVFLECVQDMDHENMFWYRQDPGLGLRLIYFSYDVKMKEKGDIPEGYSVSREKKERFSLILESASTNQTSMYLCASSLIRAGGDNEQFFGPGTRLTVL.

V and J are TRBV7-8 and TRBJ1-1; D ambiguous. The ends were cut back, 0 bases at V and 1 base at J, with 6 bases in the middle. Germline CDR1 is SGHVS and CDR2 is FQNEAQ. This CDR3 has 14 residues. In DNA form, the CDR3 reads TGTGCCAGCAGCTTAGCCTTTGGGAACACTGAAGCTTTCTTT. It codes for CASSLAFGNTEAFF.

The chain couples TRBV5-6 to TRBJ2-1, with 9 bases fitting TRBD2. Germline values: CDR1 SGHDT, CDR2 YYEEEE. V lost 4 bases and J lost 0; bases outside the gene matches: 5. This CDR3 region has 16 residues. The CDR3 DNA follows: TGTGCCAGCAGCGGATTACTAGCGGGCTCCTACAATGAGCAGTTCTTC. Amino acid sequence: CASSGLLAGSYNEQFF.

This clone has a single count. The rearrangement joins TRBV16 to TRBJ1-1, with D possibly being TRBD1 (5 bases). This CDR3 contains 14 residues. Looked up from germline, CDR1 is KGHSY and CDR2 is FQNENV. V lost 5 bases, J lost 1 base, and 11 bases lay in between. The DNA of the CDR3 is TGTGCCAGCAGCGTCCAGGGAGGGAACACTGAAGCTTTCTTT. Residues: CASSVQGGNTEAFF.